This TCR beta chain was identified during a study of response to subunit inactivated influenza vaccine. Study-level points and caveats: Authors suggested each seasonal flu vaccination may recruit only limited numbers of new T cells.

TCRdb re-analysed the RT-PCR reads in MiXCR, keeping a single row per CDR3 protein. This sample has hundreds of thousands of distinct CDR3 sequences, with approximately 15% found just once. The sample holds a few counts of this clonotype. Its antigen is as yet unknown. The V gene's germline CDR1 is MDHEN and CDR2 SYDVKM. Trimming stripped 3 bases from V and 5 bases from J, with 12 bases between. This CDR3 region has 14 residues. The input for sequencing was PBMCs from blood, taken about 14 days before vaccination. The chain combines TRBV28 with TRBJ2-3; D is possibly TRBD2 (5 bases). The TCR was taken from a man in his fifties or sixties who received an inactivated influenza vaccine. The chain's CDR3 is CASSFLGIRDTQYF. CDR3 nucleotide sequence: TGTGCCAGCAGTTTTCTCGGGATCCGAGATACGCAGTATTTT.